The 28 T cell receptor beta chains reported below all come from one sample, sequenced in a study of cytotoxic CD8 clonotypes in ibrutinib-treated CLL. Profiling relied on immunoSEQ multiplex PCR, and the TCRdb table lists in-frame clones only, not all of them. The top ten hold 9.5% to 15% of the sample, which has some 46,000 clones, around 73% seen once. Sequenced here: PBMCs, sampled after 12 months of ibrutinib treatment. The receptors come from a human donor with chronic lymphocytic leukemia.

The V and J genes are TRBV7-9 and TRBJ2-3, with D uncertain. The germline CDR1 and CDR2 sequences are SEHNR and FQNEAQ (reference sequence). Trimming removed 8 bases at V and 1 base at J, with 13 bases between. CDR3 length: 14 amino acids. The CDR3 is CASVGPYGTDTQYF. The CDR3 region has the DNA TGTGCCAGCGTCGGGCCCTACGGCACAGATACGCAGTATTTT.

This clone appeared a few times. The J gene is TRBJ2-7, the V gene TRBV9; D gene ambiguous. The CDR3 extends over 15 amino acids. The germline gives CDR1 SGDLS, CDR2 YYNGEE. The V and J ends lost 0 bases and 0 bases respectively, with 10 bases between them. The CDR3 loop reads CASSVGSADSYEQYF. Here the CDR3 DNA reads TGTGCCAGCAGCGTAGGATCAGCAGACTCCTACGAGCAGTACTTC.

This clone was observed a handful of times. The chain links TRBV5-8 to TRBJ2-1; no firm D call. Germline assignment: CDR1 SGHTS and CDR2 YDEGEE. V was shortened by 3 bases and J by 9 bases, with 13 bases between the two germline ends. The CDR3 has 13 residues. CDR3: CASSSDLYGEQFF. CDR3 sequence (DNA): TGTGCCAGCAGCTCCGATCTGTACGGTGAGCAGTTCTTC.

The CDR3 is CASRRGVAGGDTQYF. In nucleotides, the CDR3 is TGCGCCAGCAGGAGGGGGGTAGCGGGGGGAGATACGCAGTATTTT. The chain carries TRBV4-1 and TRBJ2-3; 10 nucleotides line up with TRBD2. The CDR3 totals 15 residues. The ends lost 6 bases at V and 5 bases at J; junction bases unmatched: 8. Germline lookup yields CDR1 MGHRA and CDR2 YSYEKL.

The chain recombines TRBV10-3 with TRBJ1-2, with D possibly being TRBD1 (5 bases). The germline V gene has CDR1 ENHRY and CDR2 SYGVKD. The CDR3 consists of 14 residues. V shed 2 bases and J shed 2 bases, with 9 bases lying between them. Written as DNA, the CDR3 is TGTGCCATCAGTGAGGCGACAGCCAACTATGGCTACACCTTC. Translated, it gives CAISEATANYGYTF.

The V and J genes are TRBV11-2 and TRBJ2-1, with 16 bases lining up with TRBD2. V dropped 4 bases and J dropped 6; count of bases not matched to a gene: 9. In germline, CDR1 is SGHAT, CDR2 FQNNGV. The length of the CDR3 is 18 residues. The CDR3 spells CASSSRPGLAGGGNEQFF. The CDR3 coding sequence is TGTGCCAGCAGCTCGCGACCGGGACTAGCGGGGGGGGGCAATGAGCAGTTCTTC.

In its sample, this clone was seen a few times. The rearrangement links TRBV2 to TRBJ1-2; no clear D. Germline CDR1 is SNHLY and CDR2 is FYNNEI. The CDR3 sequence is 12 residues long. V lost 2 bases to trimming and J lost 0 bases, with 1 base between them. CDR3 amino acids: CASSESNYGYTF. CDR3 DNA sequence: TGTGCCAGCAGTGAATCTAACTATGGCTACACCTTC.

The chain has TRBV29-1 and TRBJ1-1; 9 bases fit TRBD1. Germline loops: CDR1 SQVTM, CDR2 ANQGSEA. The CDR3 runs to 13 residues. V lost 6 bases and J lost 1; bases outside the gene matches: 3. CDR3 region: CSVTGGGNTEAFF. The CDR3 coding sequence is TGCAGCGTGACAGGGGGAGGGAACACTGAAGCTTTCTTT.

This clone has a handful of counts. The chain has TRBV21-1 and TRBJ2-2; the table's D call TRBD1 went unverified against the DNA. TRBV21-1 is listed as a pseudogene. This CDR3 contains 15 residues. The chain's CDR3 is CASSTWTGTAGELFF. The CDR3 DNA reads as TGTGCCAGCAGCACCTGGACAGGGACGGCCGGGGAGCTGTTTTTT.

The V gene is TRBV6-5, the J gene TRBJ2-7; 12 nucleotides match TRBD2. Trimming cost V 9 bases and J 2 bases; bases outside gene matches: 5. This CDR3 has 14 amino acids. Germline-derived CDR1 and CDR2 are MNHEY and SVGAGI. The CDR3 DNA is TGTGCCAGTGCTAGCGGGGGGGCCCCCTACGAGCAGTACTTC. Encoded protein: CASASGGAPYEQYF.

This clone showed up just a few times. The genes are TRBV6-1 and TRBJ2-7; D remains ambiguous. Germline CDR1 reads MNHNS; CDR2 reads SASEGT. The V end lost 6 bases, the J end lost 9 bases, and 15 bases lay between the germline ends. CDR3 length equals 12 residues. The CDR3 DNA reads TGTGCCAGCAGCCCTTCTAGGGAATTGCAGTACTTC. Residues: CASSPSRELQYF.

The chain recombines TRBV28 with TRBJ1-1, with a weak D call TRBD1 (6 bases). Germline CDR1 reads MDHEN; CDR2 reads SYDVKM. The CDR3 sequence is 17 residues long. V shed 4 bases and J shed 2 bases, with 20 bases lying between them. The CDR3 sequence: CASSSIPPGHLNTEAFF. CDR3 nucleotide sequence: TGTGCCAGCAGTTCTATTCCTCCGGGACACCTTAACACTGAAGCTTTCTTT.

This chain connects TRBV2 to TRBJ2-7; no firm D call. V was trimmed by 5 bases and J by 2 bases, leaving 19 bases between them. CDR3 size: 16 residues. From germline, CDR1 is SNHLY and CDR2 FYNNEI. In nucleotides, the CDR3 is TGTGCCAGCAGTCCCATCTTTGAACTGGTCACCTACGAGCAGTACTTC. Residues: CASSPIFELVTYEQYF. The variable domain in full, with the rest retrieved from reference TRBV2 and TRBJ2-7, is EPEVTQTPSHQVTQMGQEVILRCVPISNHLYFYWYRQILGQKVEFLVSFYNNEISEKSEIFDDQFSVERPDGSNFTLKIRSTKLEDSAMYFCASSPIFELVTYEQYFGPGTRLTVT.

This clone was found once. The genes are TRBV4-1 and TRBJ1-2; D might be TRBD1 (6 bases). Germline CDR1 reads MGHRA; CDR2 reads YSYEKL. V dropped 4 bases and J dropped 7 bases, with 25 bases sitting between them. CDR3 length: 17 amino acids. This CDR3 is CASSPNPSGWGAGGYTF. CDR3 bases: TGCGCCAGCAGCCCGAACCCAAGTGGCTGGGGGGCTGGTGGCTACACCTTC.

The chain uses TRBV7-8 and TRBJ1-2; D is unresolved. Per the germline V gene, CDR1 is SGHVS and CDR2 is FQNEAQ. With 5 bases removed from V and 3 bases from J, the gap between germline ends came to 13 bases. The CDR3 extends over 14 amino acids. CDR3 sequence: CASSLIGSYYGYTF. DNA of the CDR3: TGTGCCAGCAGCCTGATAGGGTCGTACTATGGCTACACCTTC.

The rearrangement uses TRBV2 and TRBJ1-5; maybe TRBD1 (6 bases). Germline-derived CDR1 and CDR2 are SNHLY and FYNNEI. The CDR3 runs 17 residues. V lost 3 bases and J 3 bases, leaving 18 bases between the germline ends. The DNA of the CDR3 is TGTGCCAGCAGTGACAGTGGGAGGGGGATGGACAATCAGCCCCAGCATTTT. Its translation: CASSDSGRGMDNQPQHF.

This clone occurred once. The rearrangement links TRBV18 to TRBJ2-7, with a tentative D call TRBD1 (5 bases). Trimming took 4 bases from V and 4 from J, leaving 11 bases between them. The length of the CDR3 is 13 residues. The V gene's germline CDR1 is KGHSH and CDR2 LQKENI. CDR3 bases: TGTGCCAGCTCACTCCAGGGCCTATACGAGCAGTACTTC. Its translation is CASSLQGLYEQYF.

J is TRBJ2-5 and V is TRBV5-1; TRBD2 might be the D (7 bases). V lost 0 bases, J lost 1 base, and 10 bases lay in between. The germline V gene encodes CDR1 SGHRS and CDR2 YFSETQ. CDR3 length: 15 amino acids. The CDR3 nucleotides are TGCGCCAGCAGCTTGGCTGCGGGGGCCCAAGAGACCCAGTACTTC. As protein: CASSLAAGAQETQYF.

The rearrangement joins TRBV4-1 to TRBJ2-7; TRBD1 aligns across 9 bases. Trimming took 3 bases from V and 4 from J; bases not matched to a gene: 13. The CDR3 has 17 residues. CDR1 is MGHRA, CDR2 YSYEKL, per germline. CDR3 sequence reads: CASSHPSDRGSIYEQYF. CDR3 DNA: TGCGCCAGCAGCCACCCTTCGGACAGGGGTTCAATTTACGAGCAGTACTTC.

V usage is TRBV15 and J usage is TRBJ1-5; D not resolved. The CDR3 consists of 17 residues. CDR1 LNHNV and CDR2 YYDKDF come from the germline V gene (reference sequence). V lost 0 bases and J 0 bases, leaving 12 bases between the germline ends. The CDR3 spells CATSREYGSTSNQPQHF. The DNA for the CDR3 is TGTGCCACCAGCAGAGAGTATGGCTCTACTAGCAATCAGCCCCAGCATTTT. Combining the CDR3 with reference TRBV15 and TRBJ1-5 gives the whole variable domain DAMVIQNPRYQVTQFGKPVTLSCSQTLNHNVMYWYQQKSSQAPKLLFHYYDKDFNNEADTPDNFQSRRPNTSFCFLDIRSPGLGDTAMYLCATSREYGSTSNQPQHFGDGTRLSIL.

The genes are TRBV27 and TRBJ2-7, with TRBD1 matching over 11 bases. This CDR3 is 14 amino acids long. V shed 4 bases and J 9 bases; nucleotides not matched to a gene: 8. Germline CDR1 reads MNHEY; CDR2 reads SMNVEV (reference sequence). CDR3 DNA: TGTGCCAGCAGTTATGGGACAGGGGGGCGCGGGCAGTACTTC. The encoded protein is CASSYGTGGRGQYF.

The J gene is TRBJ2-5, the V gene TRBV11-1, with a possible D match to TRBD1 (6 bases). The germline V and J ends were trimmed by 1 base and 1 base, with 10 bases remaining between them. Germline V CDR1 and CDR2: SGHAT, FQDESV (reference sequence). The CDR3 length is 15 residues. CDR3 in DNA: TGTGCCAGCAGCTTAGAAGGGACACCCCAAGAGACCCAGTACTTC. Translated: CASSLEGTPQETQYF.

The chain has TRBV5-1 and TRBJ2-3, with 9 bases lining up with TRBD2. J lost 1 base, V lost 2 bases, and 2 bases had no gene match. Germline V gives CDR1 SGHRS, CDR2 YFSETQ. This CDR3 comprises 15 residues. This chain's CDR3 is CASSFASGGTDTQYF. In DNA, the CDR3 is TGCGCCAGCAGCTTTGCTAGCGGGGGCACAGATACGCAGTATTTT.

The rearrangement joins TRBV6-4 to TRBJ2-7; 14 positions match TRBD2. This CDR3 region has 14 residues. After removal of 2 bases from V and 6 bases from J, the junction contained 0 bases not matched to a gene. Germline values: CDR1 MRHNA, CDR2 SNTAGT. The CDR3 loop reads CASSDGTSGGEQYF. The DNA of the CDR3 is TGTGCCAGCAGTGACGGGACTAGCGGGGGCGAGCAGTACTTC.

The chain employs TRBV7-2 and TRBJ1-4; D may be TRBD1 (6 bases). V was clipped by 0 bases and J by 5 bases, with 19 bases between them. Germline CDR1 is SGHTA and CDR2 is FQGNSA. The CDR3 runs 18 residues. The CDR3 loop is CASSLAVAGGEKNEKLFF. The CDR3 coding sequence is TGTGCCAGCAGCTTAGCAGTGGCGGGGGGCGAGAAGAATGAAAAACTGTTTTTT.

J is TRBJ1-4 and V is TRBV29-1; 7 nucleotides match TRBD1. Germline CDR1 is SQVTM and CDR2 is ANQGSEA. The CDR3 runs 11 residues. The CDR3 region has the DNA TGCATGGGGACAGTCAATGAAAAACTGTTTTTT. Translating it yields CMGTVNEKLFF.

The CDR3 spells CASRTGVHGYTF. CDR3 bases: TGTGCCAGTAGGACAGGGGTTCATGGCTACACCTTC. V is TRBV19 and J is TRBJ1-2; TRBD1 matches 8 bases. Germline V gives CDR1 LNHDA, CDR2 SQIVND (reference sequence). The CDR3 totals 12 residues. V lost 6 bases and J lost 6; bases outside the gene matches: 3.

The CDR3 sequence: CASSLGEAGKLFF. The DNA of the CDR3 is TGTGCCAGCAGCTTAGGCGAGGCCGGAAAACTGTTTTTT. J is TRBJ1-4 and V is TRBV11-2; D is undetermined. The germline V and J ends were trimmed by 1 base and 10 bases, with 10 bases remaining between them. The CDR3 is made up of 13 amino acids. The germline V gene has CDR1 SGHAT and CDR2 FQNNGV. Filled out from reference TRBV11-2 and TRBJ1-4, the complete variable domain reads EAGVAQSPRYKIIEKRQSVAFWCNPISGHATLYWYQQILGQGPKLLIQFQNNGVVDDSQLPKDRFSAERLKGVDSTLKIQPAKLEDSAVYLCASSLGEAGKLFFGSGTQLSVL.